This T cell receptor beta chain is drawn from a study of control samples from healthy donors and cancer patients. Assay: immunoSEQ multiplex PCR; the TCRdb copy retains only in-frame clones and omits some. The table has 75,000 to 95,000 clones, less than 90% seen once. CDR1 is LNHDA, CDR2 SQIVND, per germline (reference sequence). The V gene lost 4 bases and the J gene lost 6 bases, with 15 bases spanning the gap. The CDR3 has 14 amino acids. Sequencing was done on a sample of PBMCs. The sequence was obtained from a woman aged 50 to 60 with colorectal cancer. J is TRBJ1-2 and V is TRBV19; possible D gene TRBD1, 6 bases. CDR3 in DNA: TGTGCCAGTAGTACACTGGGGACAATTGATGGCTACACCTTC. This sequence encodes CASSTLGTIDGYTF. The entire variable domain, with the rest obtained from reference TRBV19 and TRBJ1-2, is as follows: DGGITQSPKYLFRKEGQNVTLSCEQNLNHDAMYWYRQDPGQGLRLIYYSQIVNDFQKGDIAEGYSVSREKKESFPLTVTSAQKNPTAFYLCASSTLGTIDGYTFGSGTRLTVV.